This TCR beta chain is from a study of vaccination effects on CD4 cells after COVID-19. Details on this clone: Its antigen is undetermined.

Clones were read by immunoSEQ multiplex PCR, and TCRdb kept only the in-frame ones, dropping some. The data contain under 60,000 clones, approximately 70% of them singletons. Subsequent to a culture period of nine to ten days, CD4+ T cells were isolated. In the cultures, half the medium was exchanged for IL-2 medium on days 3 and 7. The sequences come from CD4+ T cells from PBMCs cultured without peptide, collected before COVID-19 vaccination. The source is a human donor who received a COVID-19 vaccine.

The chain's CDR3 is CASSGRTNYEQYF. In DNA, the CDR3 is TGTGCCAGCAGCGGCCGGACAAACTACGAGCAGTACTTC. The V and J genes are TRBV7-8 and TRBJ2-7; perhaps TRBD1 as D (5 bases). The germline V and J ends were trimmed by 5 bases and 3 bases, with 11 bases remaining between them. CDR3 length: 13 amino acids. Germline CDR1 is SGHVS and CDR2 is FQNEAQ.